The clone carrying this T cell receptor beta chain was counted at least ten times. Its specificity is unknown. MiXCR was run by TCRdb on the reads, yielding one entry per CDR3 protein. The sample holds 510,000 or so distinct CDR3 sequences, around 27% seen once. The sample is drawn from a study of T cell repertoires in cytomegalovirus infection. About the study: From public TCR beta signatures came an indication of both CMV infection and matching HLA type.

V was pared by 1 base and J by 7 bases, with 5 bases of the junction left unmatched. The CDR3 totals 15 residues. CDR1 SGHTA and CDR2 FQGNSA come from the germline V gene. Study results and limitations: Adding up the frequency of public TCR beta families identified people who carried CMV plus the relevant HLA. There were HLA-C-restricted CMV-specific TCR beta clonotypes dominating the ex vivo response.

The sample comprised PBMCs. This sequence joins TRBV7-2 and TRBJ2-1; 9 bases line up with TRBD2. This clonotype was obtained from a human donor in good health (CMV status not recorded). Some clones in this sample may be carry-over from other donors' samples. The CDR3 nucleotides read TGTGCCAGCAGCTTAGTAGCGGGAGTCGGGAATGAGCAGTTCTTC. Protein: CASSLVAGVGNEQFF.